This TCR beta chain was found in a study of blood T cell repertoires in COVID-19 (TCRdb year 2020). For the wider study: Samples from collaborators originated in the United States, Italy and Spain and spanned both the acute and convalescent phases of COVID-19. Where available, HLA class I and class II types were taken from metadata supplied by the sample provider and were not determined by assay-based typing. The samples were drawn from the first 160 participants of the ongoing ImmuneRACE study and from some 1,300 subjects provided by 6 global collaborators. Sample metadata almost always included a de-identified subject ID, COVID-19 status, age in years and sex. The material from the prospective study consisted of cDNA or gDNA derived from T cells, B-cell-depleted T cells, or PBMCs. The repertoires were released in a freely available public database intended as a resource for research on the immune response to SARS-CoV-2. Subjects who had been exposed to COVID-19, were actively infected with it, or had recovered from it provided the deeply sampled blood TCRbeta repertoires that made up the dataset. Overall study results and their limits: The quantity of clinical and demographic metadata differed by source and by participant and was supplied without curation.

CDR1 and CDR2, looked up from the germline V gene (reference sequence), are SEHNR and FQNEAQ. Its CDR3 holds 13 amino acids, cysteine through phenylalanine. The read is trimmed to its CDR3 DNA, 39 bases read in frame from base 1. Trimmed from V: 1 base; trimmed from J: 8 bases; junction bases lacking a gene match: 4. Collaborating institutions collected whole blood in K2EDTA tubes following their own protocols. Collaborator samples were shipped for TCRbeta analysis as frozen whole blood, isolated PBMCs, or DNA extracted from either sample type. The immunoSEQ Assay, a bias-controlled multiplex PCR, was used to amplify TCRbeta CDR3 regions from genomic DNA. In the source study's methods: The number of nucleated cells in each sample was estimated from the amplification of reference gene primers within the assay. To quantify the absolute abundance of each unique TCRbeta CDR3 rearrangement, sequence reads were collapsed and filtered. Productive Simpson clonality was computed per sample as the square root of Simpson's diversity index over productive rearrangements. TCRdb obtained this table from immuneACCESS and retained in-frame rearrangements with V and J assigned. These tables miss some clones; where compared with another copy, unresolved V genes account for less than half of the shortfall, and the remainder is unexplained. V and J calls and clone size are given by that table; D and trimming were obtained from the DNA. For this sample there are fewer than 150,000 clones; 60% to 85% appear just once. The ten top clones hold 2% to 2.5% of the sample.

Details on this clone: Its antigen is not yet known. No much larger clone is present one base from it, and per-base qualities are unavailable.

This clonotype was obtained from a man aged 65 to 79 with acute or convalescent COVID-19. This chain joins TRBV7-9 to TRBJ1-2; TRBD1 aligns with 7 central bases. Sequences were obtained from peripheral blood. The base sequence is TGTGCCAGCAGCTTAGGACAGGGCGGGGGCTACACCTTC. It is translated as CASSLGQGGGYTF.